This T cell receptor beta chain was documented in a study of cytomegalovirus exposure and HLA in healthy donors. Notes on the study in general: Within a later analysis, the majority of CMV-associated TCR beta chains appeared HLA-restricted.

This clone showed up just a few times. Its antigen remains unidentified. The PCR was carried out with 60 Vbeta primers and 13 Jbeta primers. The protocol was immunoSEQ multiplex PCR, while the TCRdb copy is restricted to in-frame clones and leaves out a portion. The profile covers under 200,000 clones, with around four fifths appearing a single time and approximately 1.8% taken by the ten largest. Trimming removed 0 bases from V and 0 bases from J, with 9 bases in between. CDR1 is LNHNV, CDR2 YYDKDF, per germline (reference sequence). The CDR3 consists of 15 residues. J is TRBJ2-7 and V is TRBV15; no clear D gene. The specimen sequenced was PBMCs. This TCR derives from a man between 40 and 49 years old in good health and CMV-seropositive. The CDR3 DNA follows: TGTGCCACCAGCAGAGATATGGCGGTCTCCTACGAGCAGTACTTC. Translated: CATSRDMAVSYEQYF.